One sample yielded the 27 T cell receptor beta chains listed below, sequenced in a study of beta chain features in type 1 diabetes. Sequencing targeted expressed TCRB transcripts, as all isolated RNA had been reverse transcribed. Repertoires were generated with immunoSEQ multiplex PCR, while TCRdb's copy carries only in-frame clones and drops some. The data hold about 160,000 clones, with around 8.3% observed a single time. Their antigens remain unidentified. Study-wide results and limits: In every one of the four CD4+ subsets, TCRB CDR3s were moderately but significantly shorter in Type 1 diabetes patients.

The source material was central memory CD4+ T cells from blood. The receptors derive from a woman younger than 35 with type 1 diabetes.

This clone was observed a few times. The chain is built from TRBV30 and TRBJ1-5, with D maybe TRBD1 (5 bases). Trimming cost V 0 bases and J 3 bases, with 12 bases left between them. Germline lookup yields CDR1 GTSNPN and CDR2 SVGIG (reference sequence). CDR3 length equals 15 residues. The CDR3 loop reads CAWSVADGHNQPQHF. For the CDR3, the DNA is TGTGCCTGGAGTGTCGCCGACGGACACAATCAGCCCCAGCATTTT.

The gene calls are TRBV28 and TRBJ2-1; 10 nucleotides align to TRBD1. Germline lookup yields CDR1 MDHEN and CDR2 SYDVKM. The CDR3 is 14 residues long. J gave up 5 bases and V 9 bases, and 7 bases lay outside the gene matches. CDR3 bases: TGTGCCAGTTACCGGGACAGGGGTAACAATGAGCAGTTCTTC. As protein: CASYRDRGNNEQFF.

This clone has more than one count but fewer than ten. The V gene is TRBV28, the J gene TRBJ2-7; 8 bases align to TRBD2. The germline V gene has CDR1 MDHEN and CDR2 SYDVKM. Trimming removed 6 bases from V and 0 bases from J; junction bases left unmatched: 4. The CDR3 covers 14 residues. The CDR3 sequence: CASRRREVSYEQYF. Written as DNA, the CDR3 is TGTGCCAGCAGGAGGCGGGAGGTCTCCTACGAGCAGTACTTC.

This clone was recorded a few times. J is TRBJ1-2 and V is TRBV19, with D possibly matching TRBD1 (6 bases). The germline gives CDR1 LNHDA, CDR2 SQIVND (reference sequence). The CDR3 loop spans 13 amino acids. The germline V and J ends were trimmed by 7 bases and 2 bases, with 11 bases remaining between them. The CDR3 loop reads CASNPQGNYGYTF. CDR3 DNA sequence: TGTGCCAGTAACCCACAGGGCAACTATGGCTACACCTTC. Using reference TRBV19 and TRBJ1-2 for the parts outside the CDR3, the full variable domain is DGGITQSPKYLFRKEGQNVTLSCEQNLNHDAMYWYRQDPGQGLRLIYYSQIVNDFQKGDIAEGYSVSREKKESFPLTVTSAQKNPTAFYLCASNPQGNYGYTFGSGTRLTVV.

The table lists this clone with a few counts. This chain connects TRBV28 to TRBJ1-1, with D unclear. Germline V lookup: CDR1 MDHEN, CDR2 SYDVKM. This CDR3 region has 12 residues. V gave up 6 bases and J gave up 7 bases, with 12 bases separating them. CDR3 DNA sequence: TGTGCCAGCAGCCCAAGGCGGGATGAAGCTTTCTTT. Protein product: CASSPRRDEAFF.

This chain uses TRBV4-1 with TRBJ2-3, with a tentative D call TRBD2 (5 bases). CDR1 is MGHRA, CDR2 YSYEKL, per germline. Trimming stripped 4 bases from V and 5 bases from J, with 10 bases between. CDR3 size: 13 residues. CDR3 DNA: TGCGCCAGCAGCCTAGCTCGGGAAGATACGCAGTATTTT. Its protein product is CASSLAREDTQYF.

This clone came up a few times. This chain connects TRBV30 to TRBJ2-7; perhaps TRBD1 as D (7 bases). From germline, CDR1 is GTSNPN and CDR2 SVGIG (reference sequence). The CDR3 loop spans 17 amino acids. The V and J ends lost 1 base and 3 bases respectively, with 22 bases between them. This CDR3 is CAWSALGRGDRNYEQYF. The CDR3 region has the DNA TGTGCCTGGAGTGCCCTCGGCAGGGGGGATCGTAACTACGAGCAGTACTTC.

This clone was observed a handful of times. The chain links TRBV28 to TRBJ2-5; D gene ambiguous. The tail of the sequence fits TRBJ2-7 better, so the J call may be wrong. Germline CDR1 reads MDHEN; CDR2 reads SYDVKM. CDR3 length equals 13 residues. The CDR3 DNA is TGTGCCAGCGGCACGACTCCTACCTACGAGCAGTACTTC. Amino acid sequence: CASGTTPTYEQYF.

On this clone: Other DNA variants within this sample encode the same CDR3. This chain links TRBV5-1 with TRBJ1-5, with D maybe TRBD1 (6 bases). The V and J ends lost 1 base and 0 bases respectively, with 8 bases between them. The CDR3 has 15 amino acids. From germline, CDR1 is SGHRS and CDR2 YFSETQ. This CDR3 is CASSLSGDSNQPQHF. The CDR3 DNA follows: TGCGCCAGCAGCTTGTCAGGGGATAGCAATCAGCCCCAGCATTTT.

A few counts support this clone. This chain connects TRBV11-2 to TRBJ2-3; 10 bases match TRBD2. The CDR3 is made up of 18 amino acids. The germline CDR1 and CDR2 sequences are SGHAT and FQNNGV. J lost 4 bases, V lost 5 bases, and 15 bases had no gene match. In DNA, the CDR3 is TGTGCCAGCAGCCGAAGAGCTAGCGGGAGTGGGGGCCCAGATACGCAGTATTTT. It encodes CASSRRASGSGGPDTQYF.

This sequence joins TRBV7-9 and TRBJ1-2, with D possibly being TRBD1 (6 bases). V dropped 5 bases and J dropped 7 bases, with 14 bases sitting between them. Germline V lookup: CDR1 SEHNR, CDR2 FQNEAQ (reference sequence). CDR3 length: 13 residues. Here the CDR3 DNA reads TGTGCCAGCAGCCTGGCAGGGGTCGTTGGCTACACCTTC. Translating gives CASSLAGVVGYTF.

This clone was counted between two and nine times. This chain uses TRBV5-4 with TRBJ2-7, with D perhaps TRBD1 (5 bases). The CDR3 length is 14 residues. The V end lost 0 bases, the J end lost 2 bases, and 9 bases lay between the germline ends. Germline V gene data show CDR1 as SGHNT and CDR2 as YYREEE (reference sequence). CDR3 coding DNA: TGTGCCAGCAGCTTGGATCAGGGCCCCTACGAGCAGTACTTC. Encoded protein: CASSLDQGPYEQYF.

This clone turned up a few times. V is TRBV18 and J is TRBJ1-2; D is perhaps TRBD1 (6 bases). V shed 6 bases and J shed 3 bases, with 11 bases lying between them. CDR1 and CDR2 from the germline V gene are KGHSH and LQKENI. The CDR3 extends over 13 amino acids. CDR3 in DNA: TGTGCCAGCTCCCCCCAGGGGCACTATGGCTACACCTTC. Protein: CASSPQGHYGYTF.

This clone appeared a few times. As DNA, the CDR3 is TGTGCCAGCAGCTCGGGACTGCGCGTCGGGGGCTACACCTTC. As protein: CASSSGLRVGGYTF. The chain joins TRBV7-3 to TRBJ1-2; weak D call: TRBD1 (5 bases). Per the germline V gene, CDR1 is SGHTA and CDR2 is FQGTGA. V was clipped by 4 bases and J by 8 bases, with 17 bases between them. This CDR3 has 14 amino acids.

The V call is TRBV5-1, the J call TRBJ1-5, with D perhaps TRBD1 (5 bases). The CDR3 consists of 15 residues. CDR1 SGHRS and CDR2 YFSETQ come from the germline V gene. V was cut by 2 bases and J by 5 bases, with 14 bases left in between. The CDR3 DNA follows: TGCGCCAGCAGCTTCTCGGGGGGTGGTGATCAGCCCCAGCATTTT. Translation: CASSFSGGGDQPQHF.

This clone came up many times. V is TRBV7-2 and J is TRBJ2-1; 9 bases map to TRBD2. There are 15 residues in the CDR3. CDR1 is SGHTA, CDR2 FQGNSA, per germline. J was trimmed by 9 bases and V by 4 bases; bases with no gene match: 10. The CDR3 here is CASSSSGTSRLEQFF. The DNA of the CDR3 is TGTGCCAGCAGCTCGTCCGGGACTAGCCGGCTTGAGCAGTTCTTC.

This clone was observed a few times. The chain uses TRBV19 and TRBJ1-5; TRBD1 agrees at 9 bases. Trimming took 7 bases from V and 7 from J; bases not matched to a gene: 5. The CDR3 sequence is 13 residues long. Germline-derived CDR1 and CDR2 are LNHDA and SQIVND (reference sequence). Here the CDR3 DNA reads TGTGCCAGTATGGACAGGGGCGGACAGCCCCAGCATTTT. It codes for CASMDRGGQPQHF.

The sample holds a few counts of this clone. This sequence joins TRBV19 and TRBJ2-1; unclear D gene. The CDR3 length is 13 residues. Trimming removed 5 bases from V and 5 bases from J, with 10 bases in between. Looked up from germline, CDR1 is LNHDA and CDR2 is SQIVND (reference sequence). The CDR3 region is CASSGPYHNEQFF. CDR3 nucleotides: TGTGCCAGTAGTGGGCCGTACCACAATGAGCAGTTCTTC.

The chain links TRBV7-2 to TRBJ2-7; the match to TRBD2 covers 9 bases. V lost 0 bases, J lost 7 bases, and 7 bases stayed unmatched. CDR1 and CDR2 (germline): SGHTA, FQGNSA. The CDR3 has 15 amino acids. The CDR3 sequence: CASSLAAGGKGEQYF. The CDR3 DNA follows: TGTGCCAGCAGCTTAGCGGCGGGGGGGAAGGGAGAGCAGTACTTC. The full variable domain, in which reference TRBV7-2 and TRBJ2-7 provide the parts outside the CDR3, is GAGVSQSPSNKVTEKGKDVELRCDPISGHTALYWYRQSLGQGLEFLIYFQGNSAPDKSGLPSDRFSAERTGGSVSTLTIQRTQQEDSAVYLCASSLAAGGKGEQYFGPGTRLTVT.

This clone was recorded a few times. V usage is TRBV6-1 and J usage is TRBJ1-5; D is unclear. V lost 2 bases to trimming and J lost 0 bases, with 8 bases between them. CDR1 is MNHNS and CDR2 is SASEGT in the germline V gene. This CDR3 spans 15 amino acids. The CDR3 coding sequence is TGTGCCAGCAGTGAAAGAGGCTATAGCAATCAGCCCCAGCATTTT. This gives the protein CASSERGYSNQPQHF.

This clone has just a few counts. The V and J genes are TRBV19 and TRBJ2-7; no definite D call. V dropped 6 bases and J dropped 5 bases, with 14 bases sitting between them. The CDR3 runs to 13 residues. The germline gives CDR1 LNHDA, CDR2 SQIVND (reference sequence). CDR3 residues: CASSPAAVHEQYF. The CDR3 nucleotides are TGTGCCAGTAGCCCAGCTGCGGTACACGAGCAGTACTTC.

V gene TRBV5-4 combines with J gene TRBJ2-7, with 11 bases that match TRBD2. The CDR3 extends over 15 amino acids. V shed 0 bases and J 7 bases; nucleotides not matched to a gene: 6. The germline V gene encodes CDR1 SGHNT and CDR2 YYREEE (reference sequence). The CDR3 region has the DNA TGTGCCAGCAGCTTGGGACTAGCGGGAACGAATGAGCAGTACTTC. It yields the protein CASSLGLAGTNEQYF.

This clone has only a few counts. The V call is TRBV11-2, the J call TRBJ2-5; 7 nucleotides agree with TRBD1. Trimming took 1 base from V and 5 from J; bases not matched to a gene: 4. The CDR3 length is 14 residues. CDR1 SGHAT and CDR2 FQNNGV come from the germline V gene. The CDR3 protein is CASSLGQGGETQYF. The CDR3 DNA reads TGTGCCAGCAGCTTAGGACAGGGTGGGGAGACCCAGTACTTC. Combining the CDR3 with reference TRBV11-2 and TRBJ2-5 gives the whole variable domain EAGVAQSPRYKIIEKRQSVAFWCNPISGHATLYWYQQILGQGPKLLIQFQNNGVVDDSQLPKDRFSAERLKGVDSTLKIQPAKLEDSAVYLCASSLGQGGETQYFGPGTRLLVL.

The rearrangement joins TRBV19 to TRBJ1-5, with TRBD1 matching 9 bases. The CDR3 spans 17 residues. J was trimmed by 1 base and V by 5 bases; bases with no gene match: 9. Per the germline V gene, CDR1 is LNHDA and CDR2 is SQIVND (reference sequence). CDR3 DNA sequence: TGTGCCAGTAGTTTGGGGACAGGGTTGGGCAGCAATCAGCCCCAGCATTTT. This codes for CASSLGTGLGSNQPQHF.

This clone was recorded a few times. The chain combines TRBV6-5 with TRBJ1-2; D ambiguous. Germline V gene lookup returns CDR1 MNHEY and CDR2 SVGAGI. The V and J ends lost 8 bases and 7 bases respectively, with 17 bases between them. The CDR3 contains 13 residues. This CDR3 reads CASLAREVSGYTF. The CDR3 bases are TGTGCCAGCTTAGCCCGGGAGGTATCTGGCTACACCTTC.

This clone turned up a few times. The chain joins TRBV7-9 to TRBJ1-2; TRBD1 agrees at 7 bases. The CDR3 loop spans 15 amino acids. CDR1 is SEHNR and CDR2 is FQNEAQ in the germline V gene (reference sequence). With 2 bases clipped from V and 3 bases from J, the junction kept 6 bases outside the gene matches. The CDR3 spells CASSLTGGQDYGYTF. Written as DNA, the CDR3 is TGTGCCAGCAGCTTAACTGGAGGACAGGACTATGGCTACACCTTC.

The gene calls are TRBV27 and TRBJ1-4; TRBD1 aligns across 7 bases. Per the germline V gene, CDR1 is MNHEY and CDR2 is SMNVEV (reference sequence). This CDR3 is 13 amino acids long. Trimming took 7 bases from V and 8 from J; bases not matched to a gene: 7. CDR3 protein: CASKEDRREKLFF. CDR3 nucleotides: TGTGCCAGCAAAGAGGACAGGAGAGAAAAACTGTTTTTT.